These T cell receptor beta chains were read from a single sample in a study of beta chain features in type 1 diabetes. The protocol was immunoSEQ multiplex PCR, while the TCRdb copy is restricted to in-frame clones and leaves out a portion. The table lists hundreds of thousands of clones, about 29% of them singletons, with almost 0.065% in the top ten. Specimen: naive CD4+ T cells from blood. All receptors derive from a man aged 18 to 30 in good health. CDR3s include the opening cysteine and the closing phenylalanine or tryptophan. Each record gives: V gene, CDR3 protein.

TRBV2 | CASSVEGLSYNEQFF
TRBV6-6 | CASSYRDGETQYF
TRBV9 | CASSSTGGTETQYF
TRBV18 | CASSPGRVGEQYF
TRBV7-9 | CASSLQFGTEAFF
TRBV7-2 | CASSLSRAQETQYF
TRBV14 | CASSPTGAVNSPLHF
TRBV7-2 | CASSYRAGTDTQYF
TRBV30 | CAWSARQGEADTQYF
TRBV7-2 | CASSLVWGSSYEQYF
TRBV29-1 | CSVVKGHRNEKLFF
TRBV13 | CASSSISGDEQFF
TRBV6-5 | CASSYSVITEAFF
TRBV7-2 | CASSLLGRQYF
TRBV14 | CASSQDLEAGYTF
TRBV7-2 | CASSSRRTGDEQFF
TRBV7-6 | CASSRQGANYGYTF
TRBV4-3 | CASSQGFNSISYEQYF
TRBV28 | CASSVTRNEQFF
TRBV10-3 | CAISERDGYGYTF
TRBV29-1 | CSVGRTGDSNQPQHF
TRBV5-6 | CASSLYGAGSYEQYF
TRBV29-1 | CSVGDRTDYGYTF
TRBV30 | CAWKRELKAGELFF
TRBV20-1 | CSARGETQYF
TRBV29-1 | CSGRTGSAEGYTF
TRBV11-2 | CASSLGLAGPPGYF
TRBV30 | CACPGQGGNYGYTF
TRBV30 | CAWSVPGQGNQPQHF
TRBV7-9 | CASSLGQYNEQFF
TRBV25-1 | CASSVGLAGRTDTQYF
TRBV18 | CASWGTGRTGELFF
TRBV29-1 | CSVGATYSTDTQYF
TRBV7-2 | CASSLVGWADTQYF
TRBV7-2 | CASSLLMDRAFNTGELFF
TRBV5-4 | CASSSTGYTDTQYF
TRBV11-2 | CASSPQLWQYF
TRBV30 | CAWSSSGANVLTF
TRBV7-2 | CASSLARTGSYNEQFF
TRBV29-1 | CSVDRGPNTEAFF
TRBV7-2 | CASSPAMWASNYEQFF
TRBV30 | CAWSVRQGNTGELFF
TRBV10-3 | CAISGAGGPDTQYF
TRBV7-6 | CASCLIDCTDTQYF
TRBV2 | CASRLRDGVYEQYF
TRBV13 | CASSLGGPGLIEKLFF
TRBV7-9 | CASSLRTAKDEQFF